Following are 13 T cell receptor beta chains from one sample sequenced in a study of T cells in women clearing cervical HPV infection. Assay: immunoSEQ multiplex PCR; the TCRdb copy retains only in-frame clones and omits some. The sample shows roughly 42,000 clones, and 4.5% to 5.5% sits with its ten largest clones. The source material was blood buffy coat. Every receptor here comes from a woman between 18 and 69 years old with a cervical HPV16 infection that either progressed to CIN3+ or cleared (not recorded which).

With regard to this clone: The read ends 3 residues shy of where the CDR3 ends; the end is completed using the germline J gene. The rearrangement joins TRBV10-1 to TRBJ1-1, with 7 nucleotides matching TRBD1. This CDR3 is 14 amino acids long. V was pared by 6 bases and J by 0 bases, with 4 bases of the junction left unmatched. The germline CDR1 and CDR2 sequences are WNHNN and SYGVQD (reference sequence). CDR3 DNA, as far as it was read: TGCGCCAGCAGCTCGGGACAGTTGAACACTGAA. Translated: CASSSGQLNTE. Given in full, the CDR3 is CASSSGQLNTEAFF.

As for this clone: The read falls 3 residues short of the CDR3 end, and the missing part is taken from the germline J gene. The chain links TRBV6-1 to TRBJ1-2; a possible D gene is TRBD1 (5 bases). CDR1 MNHNS and CDR2 SASEGT come from the germline V gene. Trimming pared 4 bases from V and 6 bases from J, leaving 15 bases between. The CDR3 is 14 amino acids. The part of the CDR3 DNA that was read is TGTGCCAGCAGTGCAACTCAGACAGCAAATGGC. Amino acids: CASSATQTANG. The full CDR3 protein reads CASSATQTANGYTF.

Concerning this clone itself: The read ends 3 residues shy of where the CDR3 ends; the end is completed using the germline J gene. The J gene is TRBJ1-6, the V gene TRBV30; D possibly corresponds to TRBD1 (5 bases). Trimming removed 0 bases at V and 0 bases at J, with 18 bases between. The CDR3 has 19 residues. CDR1 GTSNPN and CDR2 SVGIG come from the germline V gene (reference sequence). CDR3 loop: CAWSVGALWLSSYNSPLHF. The DNA read from the CDR3 is TGTGCCTGGAGTGTAGGGGCGCTTTGGCTGAGCTCCTATAATTCACCC. Using reference TRBV30 and TRBJ1-6 for the parts outside the CDR3, the full variable domain is SQTIHQWPATLVQPVGSPLSLECTVEGTSNPNLYWYRQAAGRGLQLLFYSVGIGQISSEVPQNLSASRPQDRQFILSSKKLLLSDSGFYLCAWSVGALWLSSYNSPLHFGNGTRLTVT.

As to this clone: The read stops 3 residues short of the end of the CDR3; the missing end is completed from the germline J gene. This chain connects TRBV20-1 to TRBJ2-3, with 10 bases matching TRBD2. V shed 6 bases and J 3 bases; nucleotides not matched to a gene: 9. Per the germline V gene, CDR1 is DFQATT and CDR2 is SNEGSKA (reference sequence). The CDR3 sequence is 15 residues long. CDR3 loop: CSAHPSGGVTDTQYF. CDR3 bases read: TGCAGTGCCCACCCCAGCGGGGGGGTTACAGATACG.

The CDR3 DNA, read in part, is TGTGCCAGCAGCTCGGACAGGGCGGGGGAGACT. It yields the protein CASSSDRAGET. The CDR3 reads in full as CASSSDRAGETQYF. The chain carries TRBV7-8 and TRBJ2-4; tentative D call: TRBD1 (8 bases). From the germline J gene comes the end of the CDR3, since the read stops 3 residues before it. This CDR3 is 14 amino acids long. In germline, CDR1 is SGHVS, CDR2 FQNEAQ.

Notes on this clone: The read comes to an end 3 residues before the CDR3 does, leaving the germline J gene to fill in the end. The J gene is TRBJ2-5, the V gene TRBV20-1; TRBD2 matches at 7 bases. Unmatched junction bases numbered 1, after V lost 5 bases and J lost 1 base. The germline V gene has CDR1 DFQATT and CDR2 SNEGSKA (reference sequence). This CDR3 comprises 12 residues. The CDR3: CSAAGAQETQYF. The CDR3 DNA, read in part, is TGCAGTGCTGCGGGAGCCCAAGAGACC.

About this clone: The CDR3 is cut off 3 residues early in the read; its end comes from the germline J gene. This sequence joins TRBV2 and TRBJ1-4; possibly TRBD1 for D (5 bases). The CDR3 extends over 14 amino acids. Germline CDR1 reads SNHLY; CDR2 reads FYNNEI. Trimming cost V 3 bases and J 5 bases, with 10 bases left between them. The sequenced part of the CDR3 DNA is TGTGCCAGCAGTGACCCGACAGCGAATGAAAAA. Translating gives CASSDPTANEK. Given in full, the CDR3 is CASSDPTANEKLFF.

With regard to this clone: The read comes to an end 3 residues before the CDR3 does, leaving the germline J gene to fill in the end. This chain uses TRBV19 with TRBJ1-2; 7 nucleotides align to TRBD1. The CDR3 contains 16 residues. V shed 4 bases and J 0 bases; nucleotides not matched to a gene: 8. Germline V gene sequence: CDR1 LNHDA, CDR2 SQIVND (reference sequence). CDR3 sequence reads: CASSTFHRGSNYGYTF. The sequenced part of the CDR3 DNA is TGTGCCAGTAGTACCTTCCACAGGGGATCTAACTATGGC.

The CDR3: CATSLSGTGDYGYTF. Partial CDR3 DNA: TGTGCCACTTCTCTCTCCGGGACAGGGGACTATGGC. The J gene is TRBJ1-2, the V gene TRBV19, with 10 bases identical to TRBD1. The CDR3 extends 3 residues past the end of the read, so its final part is completed from the germline J gene. After removal of 10 bases from V and 3 bases from J, the junction contained 11 bases not matched to a gene. Looked up from germline, CDR1 is LNHDA and CDR2 is SQIVND (reference sequence). CDR3 size: 15 residues.

Concerning this clone: The read halts 3 residues ahead of the CDR3 end, with the missing end drawn from the germline J gene. This chain connects TRBV5-1 to TRBJ1-2, with TRBD1 matching over 12 bases. V gave up 0 bases and J gave up 6 bases; unmatched junction bases: 3. The V gene's germline CDR1 is SGHRS and CDR2 YFSETQ. The CDR3 totals 15 residues. Here the CDR3 reads CASSLAGQGADGYTF. The part of the CDR3 DNA that was read is TGCGCCAGCAGCTTGGCGGGACAGGGGGCGGATGGC. The variable domain in full, completed from reference TRBV5-1 and TRBJ1-2, reads KAGVTQTPRYLIKTRGQQVTLSCSPISGHRSVSWYQQTPGQGLQFLFEYFSETQRNKGNFPGRFSGRQFSNSRSEMNVSTLELGDSALYLCASSLAGQGADGYTFGSGTRLTVV.

Comment on this clone: The CDR3 extends 3 residues past the end of the read, so its final part is completed from the germline J gene. The chain employs TRBV7-9 and TRBJ1-6; 7 bases are shared with TRBD1. Germline CDR1 SEHNR, CDR2 FQNEAQ (reference sequence). The CDR3 runs 14 residues. V lost 3 bases to trimming and J lost 10 bases; unmatched junction nucleotides: 6. The chain's CDR3 is CASSFQGQKSPLHF. The CDR3 DNA, read in part, is TGTGCCAGCAGCTTCCAGGGACAGAAATCACCC. The whole variable domain, filled in from reference TRBV7-9 and TRBJ1-6, reads DTGVSQNPRHKITKRGQNVTFRCDPISEHNRLYWYRQTLGQGPEFLTYFQNEAQLEKSRLLSDRFSAERPKGSFSTLEIQRTEQGDSAMYLCASSFQGQKSPLHFGNGTRLTVT.

In regard to this clone: The read gets to within 3 residues of the CDR3 end, and the germline J gene fills in the rest. This chain links TRBV7-8 with TRBJ1-1; D gene unclear. This CDR3 has 12 residues. CDR1 SGHVS and CDR2 FQNEAQ come from the germline V gene. V lost 3 bases, J lost 1 base, and 3 bases lay in between. This chain's CDR3 is CASSFSNTEAFF. CDR3 bases read: TGTGCCAGCAGCTTCTCGAACACTGAA.

On this clone: The DNA ends 3 residues before the CDR3 does, and the rest of the CDR3 is filled in from the germline J gene. V usage is TRBV19 and J usage is TRBJ1-6; 8 bases fit TRBD1. The germline CDR1 and CDR2 sequences are LNHDA and SQIVND (reference sequence). The CDR3 has 15 amino acids. The V segment lost 9 bases and the J segment 3 bases; nucleotides outside the gene matches: 7. The CDR3 here is CASKTTGGYNSPLHF. The sequenced part of the CDR3 DNA is TGTGCCAGCAAGACCACAGGGGGCTATAATTCACCC. Full variable domain (remainder filled in from reference TRBV19 and TRBJ1-6): DGGITQSPKYLFRKEGQNVTLSCEQNLNHDAMYWYRQDPGQGLRLIYYSQIVNDFQKGDIAEGYSVSREKKESFPLTVTSAQKNPTAFYLCASKTTGGYNSPLHFGNGTRLTVT.